One sample yielded the 20 T cell receptor beta chains listed below, sequenced in a study of shared clonotypes between healthy human individuals. TCRdb's copy holds only in-frame clones and misses some; the assay was immunoSEQ multiplex PCR. This sample carries roughly 1 million clones, roughly 75% of them seen once, and the ten largest clones take approximately 1.5%. The sequencing input was memory CD4+ T cells sorted from blood. Subset defined: CD45RA-negative fraction. The receptors were sampled from a man between 18 and 29 years old in good health.

This clone showed up just a few times. The chain couples TRBV5-1 to TRBJ2-7; 10 positions match TRBD1. V shed 4 bases and J 4 bases; nucleotides not matched to a gene: 11. From germline, CDR1 is SGHRS and CDR2 YFSETQ. The CDR3 has 16 residues. The CDR3 region is CASSPGTGANFYEQYF. DNA for the CDR3: TGCGCCAGCAGCCCTGGGACAGGGGCGAACTTTTACGAGCAGTACTTC.

The rearrangement uses TRBV29-1 and TRBJ2-3; TRBD1 aligns across 10 bases. Losses at the gene ends were 6 bases for V and 2 bases for J; bases not matched to a gene: 5. The CDR3 runs 14 residues. Germline assignment: CDR1 SQVTM and CDR2 ANQGSEA. CDR3 sequence reads: CSVDRGLVTDTQYF. The DNA for the CDR3 is TGCAGCGTGGACAGGGGGTTAGTCACAGATACGCAGTATTTT.

J is TRBJ2-4 and V is TRBV5-4; D may be TRBD1 (6 bases). The CDR3 runs to 17 residues. Trimming removed 4 bases from V and 0 bases from J, with 17 bases in between. From germline, CDR1 is SGHNT and CDR2 YYREEE (reference sequence). The CDR3 protein is CASSKMTGGLAKNIQYF. The CDR3 region has the DNA TGTGCCAGCAGCAAGATGACAGGAGGACTAGCCAAAAACATTCAGTACTTC.

In this sample, this clone turned up a few times. Other DNA variants within this sample encode the same CDR3. In nucleotides, the CDR3 is TGCGCCAGCAGCCTCGACGGACAGGGGAACACTGAAGCTTTCTTT. Translating it yields CASSLDGQGNTEAFF. The V gene is TRBV5-1, the J gene TRBJ1-1, with 8 bases aligning to TRBD1. The CDR3 is 15 amino acids. V was pared by 4 bases and J by 1 base, with 6 bases of the junction left unmatched. CDR1 and CDR2 from the germline V gene are SGHRS and YFSETQ. Looking up the rest from reference TRBV5-1 and TRBJ1-1 gives the full variable domain: KAGVTQTPRYLIKTRGQQVTLSCSPISGHRSVSWYQQTPGQGLQFLFEYFSETQRNKGNFPGRFSGRQFSNSRSEMNVSTLELGDSALYLCASSLDGQGNTEAFFGQGTRLTVV.

This clone was counted a single time. V usage is TRBV11-2 and J usage is TRBJ2-7; 8 bases line up with TRBD1. V shed 1 base and J 4 bases; nucleotides not matched to a gene: 3. The CDR3 extends over 14 amino acids. In germline, CDR1 is SGHAT, CDR2 FQNNGV. This CDR3 reads CASSLATGGYEQYF. DNA of the CDR3: TGTGCCAGCAGCTTAGCCACAGGGGGATACGAGCAGTACTTC.

This chain uses TRBV10-1 with TRBJ2-5; TRBD2 matches 7 bases. V trimming: 6 bases; J trimming: 5 bases; junction bases outside the gene matches: 6. This CDR3 contains 13 residues. Germline V lookup: CDR1 WNHNN, CDR2 SYGVQD (reference sequence). CDR3 loop: CASSQTSAETQYF. The CDR3 coding sequence is TGCGCCAGCAGCCAAACTAGCGCGGAGACCCAGTACTTC.

Here the CDR3 DNA reads TGCGCCAGCAGCTTGGATGTCCAGGGAGGATACAATGAGCAGTTCTTC. Amino acid sequence: CASSLDVQGGYNEQFF. The V and J genes are TRBV5-1 and TRBJ2-1, with a possible D match to TRBD2 (6 bases). The CDR3 loop spans 16 amino acids. V lost 0 bases and J lost 4, with 14 bases in between. Germline CDR1 reads SGHRS; CDR2 reads YFSETQ. Filled out from reference TRBV5-1 and TRBJ2-1, the complete variable domain reads KAGVTQTPRYLIKTRGQQVTLSCSPISGHRSVSWYQQTPGQGLQFLFEYFSETQRNKGNFPGRFSGRQFSNSRSEMNVSTLELGDSALYLCASSLDVQGGYNEQFFGPGTRLTVL.

The gene calls are TRBV2 and TRBJ2-2; D is uncertain. The germline V gene has CDR1 SNHLY and CDR2 FYNNEI. This CDR3 is built from 14 residues. V shed 2 bases and J shed 5 bases, with 9 bases lying between them. The CDR3 sequence: CASSELRSTGELFF. The CDR3 bases are TGTGCCAGCAGTGAACTAAGGTCTACCGGGGAGCTGTTTTTT.

This chain uses TRBV6-1 with TRBJ1-4; 9 bases are a match to TRBD1. CDR1 and CDR2 from the germline V gene are MNHNS and SASEGT. With 11 bases clipped from V and 5 bases from J, the junction kept 3 bases outside the gene matches. CDR3 length: 12 residues. The CDR3 nucleotides are TGTGCCGGCGGGACAGGGAATGAAAAACTGTTTTTT. It is translated as CAGGTGNEKLFF.

The genes are TRBV4-1 and TRBJ2-1, with 7 bases lining up with TRBD2. This CDR3 is built from 14 residues. Germline V gene sequence: CDR1 MGHRA, CDR2 YSYEKL. V lost 0 bases to trimming and J lost 7 bases; unmatched junction nucleotides: 3. The CDR3 DNA reads TGCGCCAGCAGCCAAGATCCCGGGAGGAATGAGCAGTTCTTC. This codes for CASSQDPGRNEQFF.

The chain is built from TRBV6-6 and TRBJ1-2; 8 positions match TRBD1. V was pared by 7 bases and J by 7 bases, with 8 bases of the junction left unmatched. Per the germline V gene, CDR1 is MNHNY and CDR2 is SVGAGI (reference sequence). The CDR3 loop spans 13 amino acids. Here the CDR3 reads CASTVTGGGGYTF. In DNA form, the CDR3 reads TGTGCCAGCACCGTTACAGGGGGAGGTGGCTACACCTTC.

This chain connects TRBV11-2 to TRBJ1-1; D gene unclear. CDR3 length: 13 residues. The germline V gene has CDR1 SGHAT and CDR2 FQNNGV. V was trimmed by 3 bases and J by 3 bases, leaving 8 bases between them. The CDR3 DNA reads TGTGCCAGCAGCTTCACTTCGGACACTGAAGCTTTCTTT. It codes for CASSFTSDTEAFF.

The chain has TRBV7-9 and TRBJ2-5; TRBD2 aligns across 7 bases. V trimming: 5 bases; J trimming: 4 bases; junction bases outside the gene matches: 4. The CDR3 runs 13 residues. CDR1 is SEHNR, CDR2 FQNEAQ, per germline (reference sequence). The CDR3 sequence: CASSTERGETQYF. The CDR3 nucleotides read TGTGCCAGCAGCACCGAGCGGGGAGAGACCCAGTACTTC.

This chain links TRBV19 with TRBJ2-4; 8 bases agree with TRBD1. CDR3 length: 14 amino acids. Germline V CDR1 and CDR2: LNHDA, SQIVND (reference sequence). Trimming removed 4 bases from V and 8 bases from J; junction bases left unmatched: 7. Here the CDR3 reads CASSTGTGSDIQYF. Here the CDR3 DNA reads TGTGCCAGTAGTACTGGGACAGGATCGGACATTCAGTACTTC.

V gene TRBV9 combines with J gene TRBJ2-1, with D perhaps matching TRBD1 or TRBD2 (5 bases each). CDR3 length: 13 amino acids. Trimming stripped 4 bases from V and 4 bases from J, with 9 bases between. CDR1 is SGDLS and CDR2 is YYNGEE in the germline V gene. CDR3 sequence: CASSPGAYNEQFF. The DNA for the CDR3 is TGTGCCAGCAGCCCCGGGGCTTACAATGAGCAGTTCTTC.

The V and J genes are TRBV7-9 and TRBJ1-5, with TRBD1 matching over 9 bases. CDR1 is SEHNR and CDR2 is FQNEAQ in the germline V gene (reference sequence). Trimming took 5 bases from V and 3 from J; bases not matched to a gene: 2. The CDR3 has 14 amino acids. The CDR3 here is CASSGQGINQPQHF. DNA for the CDR3: TGTGCCAGCAGCGGACAGGGGATCAATCAGCCCCAGCATTTT.

V usage is TRBV27 and J usage is TRBJ1-6; perhaps TRBD1 as D (6 bases). Per the germline V gene, CDR1 is MNHEY and CDR2 is SMNVEV (reference sequence). The CDR3 runs 15 residues. Trimming removed 4 bases at V and 10 bases at J, with 17 bases between. The CDR3 protein is CASSSSGEIRSPLHF. The CDR3 DNA is TGTGCCAGCAGTTCTTCAGGGGAGATAAGATCACCCCTCCACTTT.

The chain recombines TRBV5-5 with TRBJ1-2; D is unclear. The CDR3 runs to 14 residues. CDR1 and CDR2 (germline): SGHKS, YYEKEE (reference sequence). Trimming removed 0 bases from V and 7 bases from J, with 13 bases in between. CDR3 DNA sequence: TGTGCCAGCAGCTTGGCCAACTTGGGAAGTGGCTACACCTTC. Encoded protein: CASSLANLGSGYTF.

The gene calls are TRBV20-1 and TRBJ1-1, with D hard to call. The CDR3 is 10 amino acids. Germline loops: CDR1 DFQATT, CDR2 SNEGSKA (reference sequence). V lost 3 bases, J lost 6 bases, and 5 bases lay in between. The CDR3 DNA sequence: TGCAGTGCTAGCCTATCTGAAGCTTTCTTT. It yields the protein CSASLSEAFF.

The sample holds many counts of this clone. The chain uses TRBV10-3 and TRBJ1-2, with a tentative D call TRBD1 (6 bases). The CDR3 is made up of 12 amino acids. Germline loops: CDR1 ENHRY, CDR2 SYGVKD. Trimming took 8 bases from V and 3 from J, leaving 10 bases between them. CDR3 protein: CAIPGQYYGYTF. The CDR3 coding sequence is TGTGCCATCCCAGGACAGTACTATGGCTACACCTTC.